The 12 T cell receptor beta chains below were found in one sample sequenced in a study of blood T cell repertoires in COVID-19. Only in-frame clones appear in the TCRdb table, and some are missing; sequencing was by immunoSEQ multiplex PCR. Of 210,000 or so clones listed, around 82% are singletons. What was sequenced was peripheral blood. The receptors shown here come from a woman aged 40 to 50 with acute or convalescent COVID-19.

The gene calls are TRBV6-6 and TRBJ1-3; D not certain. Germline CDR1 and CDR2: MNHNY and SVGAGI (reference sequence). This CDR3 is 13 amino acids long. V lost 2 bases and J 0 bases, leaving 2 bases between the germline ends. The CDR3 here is CASSYLSGNTIYF. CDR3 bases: TGTGCCAGCAGTTACCTCTCTGGAAACACCATATATTTT.

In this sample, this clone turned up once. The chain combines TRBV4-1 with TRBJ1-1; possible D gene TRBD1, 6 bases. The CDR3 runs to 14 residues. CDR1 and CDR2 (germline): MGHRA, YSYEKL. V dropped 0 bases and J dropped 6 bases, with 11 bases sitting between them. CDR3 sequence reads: CASSQDRGRAEAFF. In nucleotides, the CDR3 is TGCGCCAGCAGCCAAGACAGGGGCCGGGCTGAAGCTTTCTTT.

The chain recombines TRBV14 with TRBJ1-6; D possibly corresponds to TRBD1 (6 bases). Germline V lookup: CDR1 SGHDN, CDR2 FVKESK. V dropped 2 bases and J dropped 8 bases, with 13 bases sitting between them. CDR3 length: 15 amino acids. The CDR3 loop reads CASSQIRGADSPLHF. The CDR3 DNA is TGTGCCAGCAGCCAAATCAGGGGCGCGGATTCACCCCTCCACTTT. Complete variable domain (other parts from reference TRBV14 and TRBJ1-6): EAGVTQFPSHSVIEKGQTVTLRCDPISGHDNLYWYRRVMGKEIKFLLHFVKESKQDESGMPNNRFLAERTGGTYSTLKVQPAELEDSGVYFCASSQIRGADSPLHFGNGTRLTVT.

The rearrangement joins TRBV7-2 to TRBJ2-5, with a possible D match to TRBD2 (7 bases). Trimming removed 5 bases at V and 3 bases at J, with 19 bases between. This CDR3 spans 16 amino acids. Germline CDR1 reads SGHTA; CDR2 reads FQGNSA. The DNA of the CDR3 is TGTGCCAGCAGCCCCGAGGGGGGGACTTGGGAAGAGACCCAGTACTTC. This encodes CASSPEGGTWEETQYF.

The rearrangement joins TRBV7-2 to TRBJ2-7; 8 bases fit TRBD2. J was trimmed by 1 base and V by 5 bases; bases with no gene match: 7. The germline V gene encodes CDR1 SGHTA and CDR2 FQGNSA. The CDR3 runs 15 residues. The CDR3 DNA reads TGTGCCAGCAGCGCGCGGGGGGCCTCATCCTACGAGCAGTACTTC. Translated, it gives CASSARGASSYEQYF.

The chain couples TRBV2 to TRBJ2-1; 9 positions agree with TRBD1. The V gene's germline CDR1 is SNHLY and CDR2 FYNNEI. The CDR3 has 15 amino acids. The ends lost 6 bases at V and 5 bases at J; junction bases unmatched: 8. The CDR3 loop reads CASSYRGHTDNEQFF. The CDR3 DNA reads TGTGCCAGCAGCTACAGGGGGCATACCGACAATGAGCAGTTCTTC. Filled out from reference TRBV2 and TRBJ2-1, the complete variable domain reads EPEVTQTPSHQVTQMGQEVILRCVPISNHLYFYWYRQILGQKVEFLVSFYNNEISEKSEIFDDQFSVERPDGSNFTLKIRSTKLEDSAMYFCASSYRGHTDNEQFFGPGTRLTVL.

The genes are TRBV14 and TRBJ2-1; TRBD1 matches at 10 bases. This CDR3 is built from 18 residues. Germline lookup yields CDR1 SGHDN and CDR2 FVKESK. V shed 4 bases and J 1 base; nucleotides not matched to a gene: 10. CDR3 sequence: CASSLRAGTGVSYNEQFF. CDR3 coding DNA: TGTGCCAGCAGCCTGAGGGCCGGGACAGGGGTATCCTACAATGAGCAGTTCTTC.

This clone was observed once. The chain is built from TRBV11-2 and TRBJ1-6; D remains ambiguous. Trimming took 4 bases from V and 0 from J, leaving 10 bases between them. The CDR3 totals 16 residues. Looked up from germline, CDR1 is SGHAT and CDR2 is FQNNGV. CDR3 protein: CASSSRVFSYNSPLHF. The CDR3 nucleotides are TGTGCCAGCAGCTCCCGGGTCTTCTCCTATAATTCACCCCTCCACTTT.

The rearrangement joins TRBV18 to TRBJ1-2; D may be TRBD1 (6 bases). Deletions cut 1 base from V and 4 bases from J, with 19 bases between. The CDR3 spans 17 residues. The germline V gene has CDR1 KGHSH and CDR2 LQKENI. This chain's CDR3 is CASSPQARGSTGYGYTF. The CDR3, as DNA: TGTGCCAGCTCACCACAGGCCAGGGGCAGTACCGGCTATGGCTACACCTTC. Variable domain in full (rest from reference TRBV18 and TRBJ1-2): NAGVMQNPRHLVRRRGQEARLRCSPMKGHSHVYWYRQLPEEGLKFMVYLQKENIIDESGMPKERFSAEFPKEGPSILRIQQVVRGDSAAYFCASSPQARGSTGYGYTFGSGTRLTVV.

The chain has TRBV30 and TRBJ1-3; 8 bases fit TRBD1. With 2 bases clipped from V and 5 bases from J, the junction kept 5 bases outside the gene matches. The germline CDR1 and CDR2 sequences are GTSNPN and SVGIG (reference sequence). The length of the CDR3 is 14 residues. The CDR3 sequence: CAWSLAGGRNTIYF. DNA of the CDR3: TGTGCCTGGAGTTTGGCAGGGGGCAGAAACACCATATATTTT.

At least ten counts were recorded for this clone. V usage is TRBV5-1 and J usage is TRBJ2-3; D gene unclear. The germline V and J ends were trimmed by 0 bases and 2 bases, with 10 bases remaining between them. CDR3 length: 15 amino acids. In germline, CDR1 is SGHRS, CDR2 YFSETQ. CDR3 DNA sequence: TGCGCCAGCAGCTTGGAGCGCCTATTCACAGATACGCAGTATTTT. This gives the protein CASSLERLFTDTQYF.

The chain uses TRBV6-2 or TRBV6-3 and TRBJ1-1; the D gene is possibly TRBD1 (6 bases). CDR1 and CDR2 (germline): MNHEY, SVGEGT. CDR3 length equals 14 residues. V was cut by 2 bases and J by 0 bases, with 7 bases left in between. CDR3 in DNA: TGTGCCAGCAGTTACCCAGGGGTGAACACTGAAGCTTTCTTT. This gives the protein CASSYPGVNTEAFF.